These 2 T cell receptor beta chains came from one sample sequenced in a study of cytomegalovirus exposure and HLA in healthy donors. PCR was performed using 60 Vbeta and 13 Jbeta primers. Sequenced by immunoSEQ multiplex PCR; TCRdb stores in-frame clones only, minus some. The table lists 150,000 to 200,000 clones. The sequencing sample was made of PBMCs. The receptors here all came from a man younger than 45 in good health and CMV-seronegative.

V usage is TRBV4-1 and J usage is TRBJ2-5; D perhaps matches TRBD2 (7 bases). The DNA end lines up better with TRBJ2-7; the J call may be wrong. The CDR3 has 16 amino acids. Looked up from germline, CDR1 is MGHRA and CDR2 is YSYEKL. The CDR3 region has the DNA TGCGCCAGCAGTCTAACGAGCGGGACAATATCCTACGAGCAGTACTTC. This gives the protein CASSLTSGTISYEQYF.

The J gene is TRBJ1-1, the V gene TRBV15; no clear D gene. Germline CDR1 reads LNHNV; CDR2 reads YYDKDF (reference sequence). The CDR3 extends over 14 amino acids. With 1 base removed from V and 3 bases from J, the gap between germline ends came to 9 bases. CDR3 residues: CATSRGTEYTEAFF. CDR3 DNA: TGTGCCACCAGCAGAGGAACAGAATACACTGAAGCTTTCTTT. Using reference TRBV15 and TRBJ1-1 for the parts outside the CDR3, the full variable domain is DAMVIQNPRYQVTQFGKPVTLSCSQTLNHNVMYWYQQKSSQAPKLLFHYYDKDFNNEADTPDNFQSRRPNTSFCFLDIRSPGLGDTAMYLCATSRGTEYTEAFFGQGTRLTVV.